Listed below are T cell receptor beta chains from one sample, sequenced in a study of persistence of HIV-infected CD4 T cells. Clones were sequenced by immunoSEQ multiplex PCR, and TCRdb holds only the in-frame ones, with some missing. In the table there are about 45,000 clones, about nine tenths of which are singletons. For these receptors, no antigen is known. Material: CD4+ T cells sorted from PBMCs after approximately 19-hour stimulation, obtained from a patient who received antiretroviral therapy. The origin of the receptors is an adult woman with HIV who was CMV-seropositive. CDR3s include the opening cysteine and the closing phenylalanine or tryptophan. D genes are given only for firm matches. The size field is filled for only some rows; it gives once, few, many or a size class.

v_call	j_call	cdr3_length	d_call	clone_size	cdr3_aa	cdr3_nt
TRBV4-2	TRBJ2-2	17	TRBD1	.	CASSPSTGELNTGELFF	TGTGCCAGCAGCCCTTCGACAGGGGAGCTTAACACCGGGGAGCTGTTTTTT
TRBV7-9	TRBJ2-2	14	.	.	CASSLRRATGELFF	TGTGCCAGCAGCTTAAGGAGGGCCACCGGGGAGCTGTTTTTT
TRBV3-1/TRBV3-2	TRBJ1-1	13	.	once	CASSPAQAFLAFF	TGTGCCAGCAGCCCCGCCCAGGCGTTCCTAGCTTTCTTT
TRBV28	TRBJ1-1	12	.	.	CASSLNYLEAFF	TGTGCCAGCAGTTTAAATTACCTTGAAGCTTTCTTT
TRBV21-1	TRBJ2-1	17	.	.	CASSKDLGLAEHNEQFF	TGTGCCAGCAGCAAGGACCTAGGACTAGCGGAGCACAATGAGCAGTTCTTC
TRBV20-1	TRBJ1-1	15	.	.	CSASPPTVRSTEAFF	TGCAGTGCTAGTCCCCCGACAGTCCGGAGCACTGAAGCTTTCTTT
TRBV7-8	TRBJ2-4	14	.	.	CASSLRVAKNIQYF	TGTGCCAGCAGCTTAAGAGTAGCCAAAAACATTCAGTACTTC
TRBV5-6	TRBJ1-2	13	TRBD1	.	CASSLQGGYGYTF	TGTGCCAGCAGCCTACAGGGGGGATATGGCTACACCTTC
TRBV5-1	TRBJ2-2	14	.	once	CASSETGNTGELFF	TGCGCCAGCAGCGAGACTGGAAACACCGGGGAGCTGTTTTTT
TRBV19	TRBJ1-5	14	.	few	CASSGGVPNQPQHF	TGTGCCAGTAGTGGGGGAGTCCCCAATCAGCCCCAGCATTTT
TRBV29-1	TRBJ1-5	13	TRBD1	.	CSVRTGGNQPQHF	TGCAGCGTCCGAACAGGGGGAAATCAGCCCCAGCATTTT
TRBV6-5	TRBJ2-3	15	TRBD2	.	CASRLGGVGTDTQYF	TGTGCCAGCAGGCTCGGGGGGGTCGGCACAGATACGCAGTATTTT
TRBV20-1	TRBJ2-1	14	TRBD2	.	CSASPSGGYNEQFF	TGCAGTGCTAGTCCTAGCGGGGGATACAATGAGCAGTTCTTC
TRBV6-5	TRBJ1-4	13	TRBD1	.	CASRGMRGQALFF	TGTGCCAGCAGAGGAATGAGAGGACAGGCGTTGTTTTTT
TRBV7-6	TRBJ1-1	16	.	.	CASSLDHGRGNTEAFF	TGTGCCAGCAGCTTAGATCACGGCAGGGGGAACACTGAAGCTTTCTTT
TRBV18	TRBJ1-1	16	.	once	CASSPPGLGVHTEAFF	TGTGCCAGCTCACCGCCTGGTCTAGGGGTACACACTGAAGCTTTCTTT
TRBV18	TRBJ2-3	16	.	.	CASSRDSGTTGDTQYF	TGTGCCAGCTCACGCGATTCCGGGACCACGGGGGATACGCAGTATTTT
TRBV29-1	TRBJ1-2	14	.	.	CSVLLGSPGEGYTF	TGCAGCGTCTTACTCGGGTCCCCAGGTGAGGGCTACACCTTC
TRBV9	TRBJ2-7	18	TRBD2	.	CASSVADSLLAGSYEQYF	TGTGCCAGCAGCGTAGCCGACAGTCTCCTAGCGGGCTCCTACGAGCAGTACTTC
TRBV9	TRBJ2-3	17	TRBD2	.	CASSVGATSGIPDTQYF	TGTGCCAGCAGCGTAGGGGCGACTAGCGGGATCCCAGATACGCAGTATTTT
TRBV6-5	TRBJ1-1	15	.	.	CASSYSSGASTEAFF	TGTGCCAGCAGTTACTCTTCGGGGGCGAGCACTGAAGCTTTCTTT
TRBV5-1	TRBJ2-1	14	.	.	CASSSRPANNEQFF	TGCGCCAGCAGCTCTCGCCCCGCTAACAATGAGCAGTTCTTC
TRBV2	TRBJ2-7	12	.	once	CASGEGDYEQYF	TGTGCCAGCGGAGAGGGGGACTACGAGCAGTACTTC
TRBV7-8	TRBJ2-7	14	TRBD2	.	CASSLTSGHYEQYF	TGTGCCAGCAGCTTAACTAGCGGACACTACGAGCAGTACTTC
TRBV27	TRBJ2-2	18	TRBD2	.	CASSLSLLAGGNTGELFF	TGTGCCAGCAGTTTATCGCTCCTAGCGGGGGGGAACACCGGGGAGCTGTTTTTT
TRBV6-2/TRBV6-3	TRBJ1-6	12	.	.	CASSWGSSPLHF	TGTGCCAGCAGTTGGGGAAGTTCACCCCTCCACTTT
TRBV7-3	TRBJ2-2	15	.	once	CASSLQGSSTGELFF	TGTGCCAGCAGCTTACAGGGTTCGTCCACCGGGGAGCTGTTTTTT
TRBV7-3	TRBJ2-7	15	.	.	CASSLLPGKVYEQYF	TGTGCCAGCAGCCTGCTTCCCGGGAAGGTATACGAGCAGTACTTC
TRBV27	TRBJ2-2	13	.	.	CASSLRNTGELFF	TGTGCCAGCAGTTTACGAAACACCGGGGAGCTGTTTTTT
TRBV18	TRBJ1-5	15	TRBD1	.	CASSSTGGRYQPQHF	TGTGCCAGCTCGTCAACAGGGGGCCGGTATCAGCCCCAGCATTTT
TRBV7-9	TRBJ2-4	13	.	.	CASSLTSKNIQYF	TGTGCCAGCAGCTTGACTAGCAAAAACATTCAGTACTTC
TRBV7-9	TRBJ2-3	15	.	.	CASSLGTGSTDTQYF	TGTGCCAGCAGCTTAGGTACAGGGAGCACAGATACGCAGTATTTT
TRBV28	TRBJ2-5	14	.	.	CASRDRGVRETQYF	TGTGCCAGCAGGGATAGAGGCGTTCGGGAGACCCAGTACTTC
TRBV5-4	TRBJ1-3	15	TRBD1	.	CASSSGTGTGNTIYF	TGTGCCAGCAGCTCCGGGACAGGGACTGGAAACACCATATATTTT
TRBV19	TRBJ1-5	12	.	.	CASSITRGPQHF	TGTGCCAGTAGTATTACAAGGGGGCCCCAGCATTTT
TRBV29-1	TRBJ1-1	12	.	few	CSATNRGTEAFF	TGCAGCGCTACGAACAGAGGAACTGAAGCTTTCTTT
TRBV19	TRBJ1-6	14	TRBD1	few	CASSRGTGVSPLHF	TGTGCCAGTAGTAGAGGGACAGGGGTTTCACCCCTCCACTTT
TRBV30	TRBJ1-1	16	.	once	CAWSKAQGSWVTEAFF	TGTGCCTGGAGTAAGGCCCAGGGGAGTTGGGTCACTGAAGCTTTCTTT
TRBV18	TRBJ1-6	15	.	.	CASSLFNNRDSPLHF	TGTGCCAGCTCACTTTTCAACAACAGGGATTCACCCCTCCACTTT
TRBV5-1	TRBJ1-6	16	.	once	CASSLAALHRGSPLHF	TGCGCCAGCAGCTTGGCCGCGCTTCACCGGGGTTCACCCCTCCACTTT
TRBV18	TRBJ1-3	16	.	once	CASSPLRQLSGNTIYF	TGTGCCAGCTCACCACTTCGCCAGCTCTCTGGAAACACCATATATTTT
TRBV5-1	TRBJ1-2	15	.	.	CASREVQGEGYGYTF	TGCGCCAGCAGAGAGGTCCAGGGAGAGGGCTATGGCTACACCTTC
TRBV5-1	TRBJ2-7	15	TRBD1	.	CASSLDGTGFFEQYF	TGCGCCAGCAGCTTGGACGGGACAGGGTTTTTCGAGCAGTACTTC
TRBV18	TRBJ2-2	14	.	.	CASSPPQWTGELFF	TGTGCCAGCTCACCGCCGCAATGGACCGGGGAGCTGTTTTTT
TRBV7-3	TRBJ2-7	15	.	.	CASSLVRWTPYEQYF	TGTGCCAGCAGCTTAGTTAGGTGGACTCCCTACGAGCAGTACTTC
TRBV7-2	TRBJ2-7	13	.	once	CASSLARDYEQYF	TGTGCCAGCAGCTTAGCCCGGGACTACGAGCAGTACTTC
TRBV15	TRBJ1-2	15	.	.	CATSRDLGGNYGYTF	TGTGCCACCAGCAGAGATCTGGGTGGGAACTATGGCTACACCTTC
TRBV27	TRBJ1-5	19	TRBD1	.	CASSLRTGGVRGSNQPQHF	TGTGCCAGCAGTCTCCGGACAGGGGGCGTTCGGGGAAGCAATCAGCCCCAGCATTTT